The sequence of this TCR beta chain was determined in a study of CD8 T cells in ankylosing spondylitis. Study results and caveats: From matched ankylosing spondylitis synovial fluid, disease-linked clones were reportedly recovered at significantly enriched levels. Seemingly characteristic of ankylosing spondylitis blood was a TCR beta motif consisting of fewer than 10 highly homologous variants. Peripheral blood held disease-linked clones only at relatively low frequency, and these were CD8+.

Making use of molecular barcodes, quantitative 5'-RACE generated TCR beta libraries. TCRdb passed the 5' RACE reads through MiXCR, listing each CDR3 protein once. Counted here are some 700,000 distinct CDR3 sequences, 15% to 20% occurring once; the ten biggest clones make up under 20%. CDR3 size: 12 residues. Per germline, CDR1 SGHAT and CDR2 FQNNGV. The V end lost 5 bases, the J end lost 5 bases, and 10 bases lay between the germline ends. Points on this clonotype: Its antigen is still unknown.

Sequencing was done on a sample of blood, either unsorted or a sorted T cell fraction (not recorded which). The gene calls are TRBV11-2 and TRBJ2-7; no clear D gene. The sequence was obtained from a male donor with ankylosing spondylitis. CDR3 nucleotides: TGTGCCAGCAGCCCGACCGGCCACGAGCAGTACTTC. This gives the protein CASSPTGHEQYF. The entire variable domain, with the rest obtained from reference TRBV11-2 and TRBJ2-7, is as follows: EAGVAQSPRYKIIEKRQSVAFWCNPISGHATLYWYQQILGQGPKLLIQFQNNGVVDDSQLPKDRFSAERLKGVDSTLKIQPAKLEDSAVYLCASSPTGHEQYFGPGTRLTVT.